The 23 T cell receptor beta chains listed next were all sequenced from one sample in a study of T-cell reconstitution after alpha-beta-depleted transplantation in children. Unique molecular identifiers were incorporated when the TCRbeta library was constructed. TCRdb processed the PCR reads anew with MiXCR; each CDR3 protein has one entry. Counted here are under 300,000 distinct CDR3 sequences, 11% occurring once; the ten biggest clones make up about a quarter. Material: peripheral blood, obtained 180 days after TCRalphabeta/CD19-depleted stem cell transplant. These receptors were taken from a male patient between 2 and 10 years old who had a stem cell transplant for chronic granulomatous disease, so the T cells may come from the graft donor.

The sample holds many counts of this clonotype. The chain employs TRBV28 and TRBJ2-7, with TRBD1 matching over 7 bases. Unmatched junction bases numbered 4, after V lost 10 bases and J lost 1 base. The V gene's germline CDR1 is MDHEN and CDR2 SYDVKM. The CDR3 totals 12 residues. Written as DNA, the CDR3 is TGTGCCACCCGGGACAGTTCCTACGAGCAGTACTTC. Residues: CATRDSSYEQYF.

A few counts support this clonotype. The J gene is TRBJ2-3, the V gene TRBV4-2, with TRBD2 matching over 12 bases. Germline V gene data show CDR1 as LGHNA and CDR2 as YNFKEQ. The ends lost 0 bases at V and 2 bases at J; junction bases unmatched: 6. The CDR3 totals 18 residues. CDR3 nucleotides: TGTGCCAGCAGCCAAGATCGGCTAGCGGGGGGGCCCACAGATACGCAGTATTTT. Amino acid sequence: CASSQDRLAGGPTDTQYF.

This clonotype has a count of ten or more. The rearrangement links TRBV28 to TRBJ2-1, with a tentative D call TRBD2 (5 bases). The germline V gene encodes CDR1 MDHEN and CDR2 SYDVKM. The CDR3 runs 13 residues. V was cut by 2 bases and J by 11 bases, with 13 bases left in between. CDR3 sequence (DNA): TGTGCCAGCAGTTTAAAGGGAGTCCACCAGCAGTTCTTC. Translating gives CASSLKGVHQQFF.

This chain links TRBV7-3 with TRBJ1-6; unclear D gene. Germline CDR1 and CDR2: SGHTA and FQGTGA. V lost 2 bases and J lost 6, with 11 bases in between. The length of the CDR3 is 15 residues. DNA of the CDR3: TGTGCCAGCAGCTTAGGTGCGGCGTTTAATTCACCCCTCCACTTT. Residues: CASSLGAAFNSPLHF.

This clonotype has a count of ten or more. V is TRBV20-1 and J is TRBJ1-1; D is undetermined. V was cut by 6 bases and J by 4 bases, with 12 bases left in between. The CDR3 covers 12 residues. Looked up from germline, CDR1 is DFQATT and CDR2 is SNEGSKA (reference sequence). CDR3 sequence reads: CSAPLRGTEAFF. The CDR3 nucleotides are TGCAGTGCCCCTCTCCGGGGCACTGAAGCTTTCTTT.

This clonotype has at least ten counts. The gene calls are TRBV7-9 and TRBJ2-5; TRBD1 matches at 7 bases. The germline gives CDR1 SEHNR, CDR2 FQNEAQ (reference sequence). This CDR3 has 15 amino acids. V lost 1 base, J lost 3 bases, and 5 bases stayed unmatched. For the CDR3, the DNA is TGTGCCAGCAGCTTAGTTTACAGGGGTAAAGAGACCCAGTACTTC. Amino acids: CASSLVYRGKETQYF.

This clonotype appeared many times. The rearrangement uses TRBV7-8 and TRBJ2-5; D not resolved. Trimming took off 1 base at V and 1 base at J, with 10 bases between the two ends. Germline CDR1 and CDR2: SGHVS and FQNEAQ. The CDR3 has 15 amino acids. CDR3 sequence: CASSLDGRPQETQYF. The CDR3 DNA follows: TGTGCCAGCAGCTTAGATGGACGGCCCCAAGAGACCCAGTACTTC.

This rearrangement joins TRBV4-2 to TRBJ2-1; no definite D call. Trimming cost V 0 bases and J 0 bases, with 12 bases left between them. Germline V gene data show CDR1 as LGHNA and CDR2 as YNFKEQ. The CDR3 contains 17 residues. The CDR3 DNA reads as TGTGCCAGCAGCCAAGAAGGTGCAGCGAGCTCCTACAATGAGCAGTTCTTC. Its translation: CASSQEGAASSYNEQFF.

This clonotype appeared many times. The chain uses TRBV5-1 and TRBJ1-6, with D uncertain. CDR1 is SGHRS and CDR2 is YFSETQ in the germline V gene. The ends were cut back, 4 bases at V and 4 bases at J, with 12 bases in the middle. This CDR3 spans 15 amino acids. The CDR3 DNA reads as TGCGCCAGCAGCCCTGGACTCCAGTATAATTCACCCCTCCACTTT. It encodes CASSPGLQYNSPLHF.

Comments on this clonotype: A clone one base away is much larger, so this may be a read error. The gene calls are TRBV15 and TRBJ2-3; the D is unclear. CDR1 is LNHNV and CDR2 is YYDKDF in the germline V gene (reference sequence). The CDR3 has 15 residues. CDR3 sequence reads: CANSSLGRAFDTQYF. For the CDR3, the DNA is TGTGCCAACAGCAGTCTAGGTCGAGCTTTTGATACGCAGTATTTT.

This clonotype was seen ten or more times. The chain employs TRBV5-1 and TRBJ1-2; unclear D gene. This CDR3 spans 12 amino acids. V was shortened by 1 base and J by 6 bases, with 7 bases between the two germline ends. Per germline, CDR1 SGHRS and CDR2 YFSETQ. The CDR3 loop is CASSLSPNGYTF. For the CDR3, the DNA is TGCGCCAGCAGCTTGTCACCGAATGGCTACACCTTC.

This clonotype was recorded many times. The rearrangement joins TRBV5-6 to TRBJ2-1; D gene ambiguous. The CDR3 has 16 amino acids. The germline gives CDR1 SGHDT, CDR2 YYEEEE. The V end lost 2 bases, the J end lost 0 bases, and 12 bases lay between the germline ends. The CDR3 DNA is TGTGCCAGCAGCTTAGATCCTGTCAGCTCCTACAATGAGCAGTTCTTC. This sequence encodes CASSLDPVSSYNEQFF.

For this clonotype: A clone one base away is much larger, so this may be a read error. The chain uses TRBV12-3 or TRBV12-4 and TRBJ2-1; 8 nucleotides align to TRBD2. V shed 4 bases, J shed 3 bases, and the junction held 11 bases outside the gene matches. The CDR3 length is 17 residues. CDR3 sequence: CASSSLAGGVFYNEQFF. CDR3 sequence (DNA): TGTGCCAGCAGTTCACTTGCGGGAGGTGTCTTCTACAATGAGCAGTTCTTC.

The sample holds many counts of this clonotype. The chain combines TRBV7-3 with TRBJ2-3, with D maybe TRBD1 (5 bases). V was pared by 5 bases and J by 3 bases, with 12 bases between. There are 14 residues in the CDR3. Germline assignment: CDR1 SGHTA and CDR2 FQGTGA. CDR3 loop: CASSRQMGTDTQYF. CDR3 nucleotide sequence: TGTGCCAGCAGCCGACAGATGGGAACAGATACGCAGTATTTT.

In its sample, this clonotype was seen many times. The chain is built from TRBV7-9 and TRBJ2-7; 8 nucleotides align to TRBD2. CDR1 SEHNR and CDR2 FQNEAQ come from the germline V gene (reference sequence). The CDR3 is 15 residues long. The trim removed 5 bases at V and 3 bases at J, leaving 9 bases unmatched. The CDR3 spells CASSPPDGRDYEQYF. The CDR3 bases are TGTGCCAGCAGCCCGCCGGACGGGAGGGACTACGAGCAGTACTTC.

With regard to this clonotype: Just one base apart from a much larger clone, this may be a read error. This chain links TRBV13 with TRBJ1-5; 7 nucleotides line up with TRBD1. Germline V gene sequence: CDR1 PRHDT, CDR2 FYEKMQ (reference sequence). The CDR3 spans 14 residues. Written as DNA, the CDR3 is TGTGCCAGCAGCTTAGCGGGACAGAATCAGCCCCAGCGTTTT. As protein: CASSLAGQNQPQRF. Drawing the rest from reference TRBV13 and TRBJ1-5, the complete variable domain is AAGVIQSPRHLIKEKRETATLKCYPIPRHDTVYWYQQGPGQDPQFLISFYEKMQSDKGSIPDRFSAQQFSDYHSELNMSSLELGDSALYFCASSLAGQNQPQRFGDGTRLSIL.

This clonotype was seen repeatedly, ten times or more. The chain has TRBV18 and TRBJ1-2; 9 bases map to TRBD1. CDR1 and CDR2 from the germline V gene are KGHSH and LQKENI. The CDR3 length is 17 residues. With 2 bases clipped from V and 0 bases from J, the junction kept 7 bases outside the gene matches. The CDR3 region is CASSPMGQGQSNYGYTF. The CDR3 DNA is TGTGCCAGCTCACCAATGGGACAGGGTCAATCTAACTATGGCTACACCTTC.

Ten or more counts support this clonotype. The CDR3 bases are TGCGCCAGCAGCCAAGGGCTAGCAGGAGAGAATGAAAAACTGTTTTTT. Protein: CASSQGLAGENEKLFF. The gene calls are TRBV4-3 and TRBJ1-4; D is ambiguous. The CDR3 length is 16 residues. With 1 base removed from V and 5 bases from J, the gap between germline ends came to 14 bases. CDR1 and CDR2 (germline): LGHNA, YSLEER.

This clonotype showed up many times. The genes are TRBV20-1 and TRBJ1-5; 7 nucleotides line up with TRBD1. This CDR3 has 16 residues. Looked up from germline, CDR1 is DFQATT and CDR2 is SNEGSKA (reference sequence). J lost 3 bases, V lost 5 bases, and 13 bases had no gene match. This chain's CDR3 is CSARRGGTAINQPQHF. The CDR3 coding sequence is TGCAGTGCTCGGAGAGGGGGGACAGCAATCAATCAGCCCCAGCATTTT.

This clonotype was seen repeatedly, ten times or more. The CDR3 nucleotides are TGCGCCAGCAGCTCGGGAGATAGCAATCAGCCCCAGCATTTT. Its protein product is CASSSGDSNQPQHF. V and J are TRBV5-1 and TRBJ1-5, with unresolved D. With 3 bases removed from V and 0 bases from J, the gap between germline ends came to 7 bases. Germline V gene lookup returns CDR1 SGHRS and CDR2 YFSETQ. The CDR3 sequence is 14 residues long. The whole variable domain, remainder taken from reference TRBV5-1 and TRBJ1-5, is KAGVTQTPRYLIKTRGQQVTLSCSPISGHRSVSWYQQTPGQGLQFLFEYFSETQRNKGNFPGRFSGRQFSNSRSEMNVSTLELGDSALYLCASSSGDSNQPQHFGDGTRLSIL.

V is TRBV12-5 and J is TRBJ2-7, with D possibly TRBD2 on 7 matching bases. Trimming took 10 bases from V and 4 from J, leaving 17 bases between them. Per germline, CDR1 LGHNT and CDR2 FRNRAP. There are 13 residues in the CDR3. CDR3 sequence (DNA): TGTGCTACCAAGGGGGGGGGGCGGTACGAGCAGTACTTC. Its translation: CATKGGGRYEQYF.

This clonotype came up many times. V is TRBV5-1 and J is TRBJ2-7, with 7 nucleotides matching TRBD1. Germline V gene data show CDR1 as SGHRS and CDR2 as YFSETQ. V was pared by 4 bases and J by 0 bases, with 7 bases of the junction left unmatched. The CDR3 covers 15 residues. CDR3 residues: CASSPERQGSYEQYF. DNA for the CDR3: TGCGCCAGCAGCCCCGAAAGACAGGGCTCCTACGAGCAGTACTTC.

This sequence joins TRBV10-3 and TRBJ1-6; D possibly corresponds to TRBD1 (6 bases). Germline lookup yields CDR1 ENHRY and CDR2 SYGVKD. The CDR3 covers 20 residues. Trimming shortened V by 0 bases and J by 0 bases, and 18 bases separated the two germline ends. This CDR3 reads CAISESPRQQGTSYNSPLHF. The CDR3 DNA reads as TGTGCCATCAGTGAGTCGCCCCGGCAACAGGGCACCTCCTATAATTCACCCCTCCACTTT.